These 22 T cell receptor beta chains share one sample of origin, sequenced in a study of shared clonotypes between healthy human individuals. Assay used: immunoSEQ multiplex PCR; TCRdb lists only in-frame clones, some missing. The sample gives 520,000 or so clones, 75% to 85% of which show up once; 10% to 15% is in the top ten. Sequencing used PBMCs. All receptors derive from a woman between 40 and 50 years old in good health. Some clones in this sample may be carry-over from other donors' samples.

The CDR3 spells CASSTKNSGRQAFF. The DNA for the CDR3 is TGTGCCAGTAGTACGAAAAACAGCGGAAGACAAGCTTTCTTT. The chain has TRBV19 and TRBJ1-1; D is ambiguous. The CDR3 consists of 14 residues. The V end lost 4 bases, the J end lost 9 bases, and 18 bases lay between the germline ends. Germline CDR1 is LNHDA and CDR2 is SQIVND (reference sequence).

This clone was observed a single time. The chain uses TRBV6-1 and TRBJ1-1; D ambiguous. The CDR3 has 13 residues. V was clipped by 2 bases and J by 7 bases, with 11 bases between them. CDR1 is MNHNS, CDR2 SASEGT, per germline. This CDR3 reads CASSELGRIEAFF. The DNA of the CDR3 is TGTGCCAGCAGTGAATTAGGGAGGATTGAAGCTTTCTTT.

The chain uses TRBV10-3 and TRBJ2-1; the D is unclear. V was cut by 6 bases and J by 10 bases, with 16 bases left in between. CDR1 and CDR2 from the germline V gene are ENHRY and SYGVKD. The CDR3 runs 13 residues. The CDR3 coding sequence is TGTGCCATCAGCTGGCGACCAGGAGAAGAGCAGTTCTTC. Translation gives CAISWRPGEEQFF.

The CDR3 loop is CASSLRPGASYEQYF. The CDR3 DNA reads TGTGCCAGCAGCTTGAGGCCAGGGGCCTCCTACGAGCAGTACTTC. The chain is built from TRBV5-5 and TRBJ2-7, with D perhaps matching TRBD1 (6 bases). V gave up 1 base and J gave up 0 bases, with 11 bases separating them. Germline CDR1 SGHKS, CDR2 YYEKEE (reference sequence). This CDR3 region has 15 residues. Full variable domain (outside the CDR3, taken from reference TRBV5-5 and TRBJ2-7): DAGVTQSPTHLIKTRGQQVTLRCSPISGHKSVSWYQQVLGQGPQFIFQYYEKEERGRGNFPDRFSARQFPNYSSELNVNALLLGDSALYLCASSLRPGASYEQYFGPGTRLTVT.

V gene TRBV25-1 combines with J gene TRBJ1-4; no firm D call. The CDR3 runs to 14 residues. With 6 bases removed from V and 3 bases from J, the gap between germline ends came to 11 bases. Germline CDR1 and CDR2: MGHDK and SYGVNS. DNA of the CDR3: TGTGCCAGCAGCCCGTACGGAGCTAATGAAAAACTGTTTTTT. Amino acid sequence: CASSPYGANEKLFF.

This chain connects TRBV2 to TRBJ2-1, with a weak D call TRBD2 (6 bases). In germline, CDR1 is SNHLY, CDR2 FYNNEI. The V and J ends lost 3 bases and 15 bases respectively, with 12 bases between them. The CDR3 loop spans 11 amino acids. The CDR3 nucleotides read TGTGCCAGCAGTGAGGTACTAGCCTGGTTCTTC. This gives the protein CASSEVLAWFF.

This chain uses TRBV9 with TRBJ2-3; possible D gene TRBD1, 5 bases. V lost 2 bases to trimming and J lost 4 bases, with 11 bases between them. Germline V gene lookup returns CDR1 SGDLS and CDR2 YYNGEE. This CDR3 region has 14 residues. The CDR3 sequence is CASSVQGNPDTQYF. The DNA of the CDR3 is TGTGCCAGCAGCGTCCAGGGTAATCCAGATACGCAGTATTTT.

The V call is TRBV6-1, the J call TRBJ2-7, with TRBD1 identical over 9 bases. Germline CDR1 and CDR2: MNHNS and SASEGT. This CDR3 is 13 amino acids long. The J segment lost 2 bases and the V segment lost 4 bases, leaving 0 bases of the junction unmatched. CDR3 DNA: TGTGCCAGCAGTGGGGACAGGGCCTACGAGCAGTACTTC. It specifies CASSGDRAYEQYF.

The V gene is TRBV5-1, the J gene TRBJ2-7; TRBD1 agrees at 9 bases. Germline V gene lookup returns CDR1 SGHRS and CDR2 YFSETQ. Trimming took 0 bases from V and 9 from J; bases not matched to a gene: 16. This CDR3 comprises 17 residues. The CDR3 sequence is CASSLESGTGPSFGQYF. The CDR3 coding sequence is TGCGCCAGCAGCTTGGAGTCCGGGACAGGGCCCTCTTTTGGGCAGTACTTC.

This clone was observed a handful of times. The rearrangement links TRBV7-9 to TRBJ1-1; no clear D gene. The germline CDR1 and CDR2 sequences are SEHNR and FQNEAQ (reference sequence). Trimming shortened V by 3 bases and J by 1 base, and 6 bases separated the two germline ends. This CDR3 is built from 13 residues. CDR3 sequence: CASSFLQNTEAFF. CDR3 bases: TGTGCCAGCAGCTTTTTGCAGAACACTGAAGCTTTCTTT.

V gene TRBV4-3 combines with J gene TRBJ2-6; the D gene is possibly TRBD2 (7 bases). CDR3 length equals 18 residues. Germline values: CDR1 LGHNA, CDR2 YSLEER. V lost 4 bases to trimming and J lost 1 base, with 17 bases between them. CDR3 sequence: CASSPGGPLNSGANVLTF. The CDR3 region has the DNA TGCGCCAGCAGCCCGGGGGGCCCTTTAAATTCTGGGGCCAACGTCCTGACTTTC.

This clone has only one observation. The gene calls are TRBV5-1 and TRBJ2-5; D might be TRBD2 (5 bases). The CDR3 extends over 15 amino acids. Germline-derived CDR1 and CDR2 are SGHRS and YFSETQ. V shed 0 bases and J shed 3 bases, with 12 bases lying between them. In nucleotides, the CDR3 is TGCGCCAGCAGCTTGGGGCAGCAGCGGAAAGAGACCCAGTACTTC. Its protein is CASSLGQQRKETQYF.

The V call is TRBV7-7, the J call TRBJ1-4; D perhaps matches TRBD1 (5 bases). V lost 4 bases and J 4 bases, leaving 7 bases between the germline ends. This CDR3 is built from 13 residues. Germline V gene sequence: CDR1 SSHAT, CDR2 FNYEAQ (reference sequence). This CDR3 reads CASSWGVNEKLFF. CDR3 DNA sequence: TGTGCCAGCAGCTGGGGGGTTAATGAAAAACTGTTTTTT.

The V and J genes are TRBV14 and TRBJ1-4; 8 nucleotides agree with TRBD1. Germline CDR1 SGHDN, CDR2 FVKESK. V shed 3 bases, J shed 4 bases, and the junction held 1 base outside the gene matches. The CDR3 sequence is 14 residues long. The chain's CDR3 is CASSHGQGNEKLFF. As DNA, the CDR3 is TGTGCCAGCAGCCATGGACAGGGTAATGAAAAACTGTTTTTT.

In this sample, this clone turned up once. The V and J genes are TRBV5-6 and TRBJ2-3, with TRBD2 identical over 13 bases. The germline V gene encodes CDR1 SGHDT and CDR2 YYEEEE. J lost 5 bases, V lost 5 bases, and 8 bases had no gene match. The CDR3 runs to 16 residues. The CDR3 DNA reads as TGTGCCAGCAGGCGGACTAGCGGGGGCCCCGGAGATACGCAGTATTTT. Translating it yields CASRRTSGGPGDTQYF.

The V gene is TRBV14, the J gene TRBJ2-5, with a weak D call TRBD1 (6 bases). This CDR3 is built from 15 residues. Trimming stripped 1 base from V and 1 base from J, with 10 bases between. The germline gives CDR1 SGHDN, CDR2 FVKESK. Here the CDR3 reads CASSQVGTPQETQYF. The CDR3 nucleotides are TGTGCCAGCAGCCAAGTTGGGACACCCCAAGAGACCCAGTACTTC. Looking up the rest from reference TRBV14 and TRBJ2-5 gives the full variable domain: EAGVTQFPSHSVIEKGQTVTLRCDPISGHDNLYWYRRVMGKEIKFLLHFVKESKQDESGMPNNRFLAERTGGTYSTLKVQPAELEDSGVYFCASSQVGTPQETQYFGPGTRLLVL.

The chain is built from TRBV6-1 and TRBJ1-1, with D possibly matching TRBD1 (5 bases). V lost 8 bases and J 4 bases, leaving 14 bases between the germline ends. This CDR3 contains 13 residues. CDR1 and CDR2 from the germline V gene are MNHNS and SASEGT. CDR3 residues: CASFFPQGTEAFF. The CDR3 DNA sequence: TGTGCCAGCTTTTTCCCGCAGGGCACTGAAGCTTTCTTT.

The CDR3 sequence: CASSLESGLPEQFF. The CDR3 DNA reads TGTGCCAGCAGCTTAGAATCCGGGTTGCCTGAGCAGTTCTTC. This chain uses TRBV11-2 with TRBJ2-1, with no clear D. Trimming took 0 bases from V and 9 from J, leaving 12 bases between them. Germline V gene lookup returns CDR1 SGHAT and CDR2 FQNNGV. The CDR3 consists of 14 residues.

The chain couples TRBV5-4 to TRBJ2-1, with 9 bases lining up with TRBD2. From germline, CDR1 is SGHNT and CDR2 YYREEE (reference sequence). Germline trimming cut 8 bases from V and 4 bases from J; bases unmatched to any gene: 7. CDR3 length: 14 residues. CDR3 DNA sequence: TGTGCCAGAGAGGGGCTAGCGGGGTACAATGAGCAGTTCTTC. Its protein product is CAREGLAGYNEQFF.

The genes are TRBV6-1 and TRBJ1-1, with 9 nucleotides matching TRBD1. Germline loops: CDR1 MNHNS, CDR2 SASEGT. The CDR3 contains 16 residues. With V trimmed by 0 bases and J by 6 bases, 8 bases remained unmatched. The CDR3 here is CASSEARGQGSAEAFF. The CDR3 DNA sequence: TGTGCCAGCAGTGAAGCCCGAGGACAGGGGAGCGCTGAAGCTTTCTTT.

This sequence joins TRBV5-4 and TRBJ2-2; maybe TRBD1 (7 bases). The CDR3 totals 18 residues. The germline V gene has CDR1 SGHNT and CDR2 YYREEE (reference sequence). Trimming took 4 bases from V and 2 from J, leaving 21 bases between them. The CDR3 reads CASSPPGGQRRNTGELFF. CDR3 in DNA: TGTGCCAGCAGCCCCCCCGGGGGACAGAGGAGAAACACCGGGGAGCTGTTTTTT.

The chain uses TRBV29-1 and TRBJ2-7; D call uncertain. CDR1 and CDR2 (germline): SQVTM, ANQGSEA. The ends were cut back, 4 bases at V and 3 bases at J, with 7 bases in the middle. CDR3 length: 11 residues. CDR3 DNA sequence: TGCAGCGTTGTCGAACTCTACGAGCAGTACTTC. It codes for CSVVELYEQYF.